Sequencing of this TCR beta chain was carried out in a study of T cell responses to AZD1222 COVID-19 vaccine. About the study: Investigators merged groups given second doses at roughly 4 or roughly 12 weeks. Study findings and constraints: Donors, mostly white British, included more females; clonal diversity was possibly underestimated. Two doses of AZD1222 preceded a rise in Spike-specific TCR breadth and depth. Per reports, nearly half of all spike-specific TCRs target regions that are unmutated in variants.

As to this clone: Antigen specificity is unknown.

Method: immunoSEQ multiplex PCR; TCRdb's copy keeps in-frame clones and lacks some. The table records more than 50,000 clones, over 85% of them present only once. V lost 0 bases to trimming and J lost 6 bases; unmatched junction nucleotides: 2. Germline loops: CDR1 LGHNT, CDR2 FRNRAP. CDR3 length equals 15 residues. The origin of this receptor is an adult in good health. The genes are TRBV12-5 and TRBJ2-1; the match to TRBD1 covers 10 bases. Sequencing used peripheral blood, obtained on day 0 of AZD1222 vaccination. The CDR3 here is CASGLVGTGVNEQFF. The CDR3 bases are TGTGCTAGTGGTTTGGTGGGGACAGGGGTCAATGAGCAGTTCTTC.